Below are 7 T cell receptor beta chains sequenced from a single sample in a study of blood T cell repertoires in COVID-19. Only in-frame clones appear in the TCRdb table, and some are missing; sequencing was by immunoSEQ multiplex PCR. Seen here are some 300,000 clones, over 85% observed once, and the top ten hold about 8.4%. Sequencing was performed on PBMCs or T cells enriched from blood (not recorded which). The receptors originated from a woman aged 30 to 39 who had recovered from COVID-19.

V gene TRBV9 combines with J gene TRBJ1-1; D is uncertain. Between the trimmed V and J ends, which lost 1 base and 1 base, there was a span of 8 bases. The CDR3 spans 14 residues. In germline, CDR1 is SGDLS, CDR2 YYNGEE. Here the CDR3 DNA reads TGTGCCAGCAGCGTACCGGGAGAGAACACTGAAGCTTTCTTT. Protein product: CASSVPGENTEAFF.

The rearrangement uses TRBV6-5 and TRBJ2-2; 13 positions match TRBD2. Germline trimming cut 4 bases from V and 7 bases from J; bases unmatched to any gene: 6. The CDR3 contains 16 residues. Germline V gives CDR1 MNHEY, CDR2 SVGAGI. CDR3 nucleotides: TGTGCCAGCAGTTCCCGACTAGCGGGAGGCCTCGGGGAGCTGTTTTTT. Translated, it gives CASSSRLAGGLGELFF.

This clone was picked up a small number of times. CDR3 residues: CASSIDEGTEAFF. The CDR3 DNA sequence: TGTGCCAGTAGTATAGATGAGGGAACTGAAGCTTTCTTT. The chain couples TRBV19 to TRBJ1-1; D gene ambiguous. V was cut by 0 bases and J by 5 bases, with 7 bases left in between. Germline V gene sequence: CDR1 LNHDA, CDR2 SQIVND (reference sequence). The CDR3 is made up of 13 amino acids. Based on the CDR3 plus reference TRBV19 and TRBJ1-1, the full variable domain is DGGITQSPKYLFRKEGQNVTLSCEQNLNHDAMYWYRQDPGQGLRLIYYSQIVNDFQKGDIAEGYSVSREKKESFPLTVTSAQKNPTAFYLCASSIDEGTEAFFGQGTRLTVV.

The V call is TRBV11-2, the J call TRBJ2-7; 7 bases map to TRBD2. The germline V gene encodes CDR1 SGHAT and CDR2 FQNNGV. The CDR3 consists of 14 residues. The trim removed 4 bases at V and 3 bases at J, leaving 6 bases unmatched. The CDR3 is CASSSGRGLYEQYF. The CDR3 DNA sequence: TGTGCCAGCAGCTCGGGGAGGGGTCTCTACGAGCAGTACTTC. Variable domain in full (rest from reference TRBV11-2 and TRBJ2-7): EAGVAQSPRYKIIEKRQSVAFWCNPISGHATLYWYQQILGQGPKLLIQFQNNGVVDDSQLPKDRFSAERLKGVDSTLKIQPAKLEDSAVYLCASSSGRGLYEQYFGPGTRLTVT.

V gene TRBV21-1 combines with J gene TRBJ1-2; no DNA check was done on the table's D call, TRBD1. TRBV21-1 is a listed pseudogene. The CDR3 runs to 13 residues. This CDR3 reads CASSKATGNGYTF. CDR3 DNA sequence: TGTGCCAGCAGCAAAGCGACAGGGAATGGCTACACCTTC.

The genes are TRBV30 and TRBJ1-5; 7 positions match TRBD1. CDR3 length: 13 residues. Losses at the gene ends were 1 base for V and 6 bases for J; bases not matched to a gene: 3. Germline-derived CDR1 and CDR2 are GTSNPN and SVGIG (reference sequence). For the CDR3, the DNA is TGTGCCTGGAGTGCCACAGGGGTTCAGCCCCAGCATTTT. Its translation is CAWSATGVQPQHF.

The gene calls are TRBV28 and TRBJ1-2; D not certain. The germline V gene has CDR1 MDHEN and CDR2 SYDVKM. The CDR3 is 15 residues long. The ends were cut back, 1 base at V and 7 bases at J, with 16 bases in the middle. In nucleotides, the CDR3 is TGTGCCAGCAGTTTATTTGTTTCGGGGAGTCGTGGCTACACCTTC. It codes for CASSLFVSGSRGYTF.